Listed here is a single TCR beta chain. The data originate from a study of blood T cell repertoires in COVID-19. Study-wide background: The analysed material was cDNA or gDNA that came from T cells, B-cell-depleted T cells, or PBMCs.

Trimming cost V 1 base and J 3 bases, with 13 bases left between them. The CDR3 totals 16 residues. Germline-derived CDR1 and CDR2 are LNHDA and SQIVND (reference sequence). In the original workflow: The authors estimated nucleated cell counts from reference gene primer amplification. Libraries were prepared by immunoSEQ multiplex PCR; TCRdb keeps only in-frame clonotypes and omits some of them. The V and J calls and the clone size are those of that table, but D and trimming were determined from the DNA. Here the sample spans about 300,000 clones, 85% to 90% being singletons. This rearrangement joins TRBV19 to TRBJ2-1; a possible D gene is TRBD2 (5 bases). This receptor was taken from a woman aged 45 to 65 with COVID-19, enrolled during active disease. What was sequenced was peripheral blood. The DNA of the CDR3 is TGTGCCAGTAGTATAGGGGGAATCGGGGTCTACAATGAGCAGTTCTTC. Translating it yields CASSIGGIGVYNEQFF.